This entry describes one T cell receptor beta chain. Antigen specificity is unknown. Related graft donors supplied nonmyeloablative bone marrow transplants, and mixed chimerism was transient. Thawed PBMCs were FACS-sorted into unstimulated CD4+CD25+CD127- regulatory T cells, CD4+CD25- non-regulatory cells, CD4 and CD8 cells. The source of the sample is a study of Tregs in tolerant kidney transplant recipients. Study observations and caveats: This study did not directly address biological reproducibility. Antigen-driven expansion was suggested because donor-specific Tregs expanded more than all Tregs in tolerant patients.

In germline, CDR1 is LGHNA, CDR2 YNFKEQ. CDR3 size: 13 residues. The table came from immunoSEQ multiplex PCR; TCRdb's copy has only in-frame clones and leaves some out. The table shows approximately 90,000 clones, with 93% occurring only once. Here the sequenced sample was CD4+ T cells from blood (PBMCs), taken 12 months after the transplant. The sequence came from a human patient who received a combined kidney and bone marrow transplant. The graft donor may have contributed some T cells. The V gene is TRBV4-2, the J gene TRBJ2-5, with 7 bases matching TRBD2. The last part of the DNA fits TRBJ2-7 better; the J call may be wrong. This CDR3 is CASGRDLVYEQYF. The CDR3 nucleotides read TGTGCCAGCGGGAGGGACCTTGTGTACGAGCAGTACTTC.